These T cell receptor beta chains were read from a single sample in a study of blood T cell repertoires in COVID-19. Clones were read by immunoSEQ multiplex PCR, and TCRdb kept only the in-frame ones, dropping some. This table holds 120,000 to 150,000 clones, over 80% found once. The source material was peripheral blood. All receptors come from a woman aged 50 to 60 with acute or convalescent COVID-19. The CDR3 runs from the conserved cysteine through the conserved F or W. Fields, in order: clone size, CDR3 length, V gene, D gene, J gene, CDR3 DNA, CDR3 protein. D genes are given only for firm matches. Part of the rows lack a size; the others show once, few, many or a class for expanded clones.

>.|15|TRBV5-6|.|TRBJ2-7
TGTGCCAGCAGCTTGGCTACGGCTATTAGTCGGGGGCAGTACTTC
CASSLATAISRGQYF
>few|14|TRBV5-1|TRBD1|TRBJ1-3
TGCGCCAGCAGCCGCAAAACCACAGGGGACACCATATATTTT
CASSRKTTGDTIYF
>.|14|TRBV7-2|TRBD2|TRBJ2-7
TGTGCCAGCAGCTTCAGCGGGGGGGCCTACGAGCAGTACTTC
CASSFSGGAYEQYF
>.|16|TRBV2|.|TRBJ1-4
TGTGCCAGCAGTGAAGCGCTTCCTCGGGGGAATGAAAAACTGTTTTTT
CASSEALPRGNEKLFF
>.|16|TRBV7-9|.|TRBJ1-5
TGTGCCAGCAGTTCCGGAGCAACAGGGTCGAATCAGCCCCAGCATTTT
CASSSGATGSNQPQHF
>.|15|TRBV21-1|.|TRBJ2-7
TGTGCCAGCAGCAAAGAGGAAGGGAGCTCCTACGAGCAGTACTTC
CASSKEEGSSYEQYF
>.|15|TRBV5-8|TRBD1|TRBJ1-5
TGTGCCAGCAGCCTCTGGGGACAGAACAATCAGCCCCAGCATTTT
CASSLWGQNNQPQHF
>.|14|TRBV6-1|.|TRBJ2-5
TGTGCCAGCAGTGAAGTCTTTAATGAAGAGACCCAGTACTTC
CASSEVFNEETQYF
>once|14|TRBV18|.|TRBJ1-2
TGTGCCAGCTCACCAAACCCCTCGGGGTATGGCTACACCTTC
CASSPNPSGYGYTF
>.|16|TRBV5-6|TRBD2|TRBJ2-1
TGTGCCAGCAGCGAACCCACTAGCGGGGGGGCAGATGAGCAGTTCTTC
CASSEPTSGGADEQFF
>.|14|TRBV15|.|TRBJ1-4
TGTGCCACCCGACAAGTTAGTCTTATCGAAAAACTGTTTTTT
CATRQVSLIEKLFF
>.|15|TRBV20-1|TRBD1|TRBJ2-1
TGCAGTGCTAGTGAAGGACAGGGCTCCTACAATGAGCAGTTCTTC
CSASEGQGSYNEQFF
>few|14|TRBV4-1|.|TRBJ1-5
TGCGCCAGCAGCCAAGAGATAAGGGGTCAGCCCCAGCATTTT
CASSQEIRGQPQHF
>.|13|TRBV18|.|TRBJ2-7
TGTGCCAGCTCCTCACTCCCCTCCTACGAGCAGTACTTC
CASSSLPSYEQYF
>.|14|TRBV11-2|.|TRBJ2-7
TGTGCCAGCAATCTGACACAGAACCTGTACGAGCAGTACTTC
CASNLTQNLYEQYF
>once|15|TRBV6-5|.|TRBJ1-3
TGTGCCAGCAGACGCTCCAGGGGTGCTGGAAACACCATATATTTT
CASRRSRGAGNTIYF
>few|15|TRBV19|.|TRBJ1-1
TGTGCCAGTAGGGCCCCAGGGTTAAGAGACACTGAAGCTTTCTTT
CASRAPGLRDTEAFF
>.|15|TRBV7-8|TRBD1|TRBJ1-5
TGTGCCAGCAGCCCTCGACAGGGCGGCAATCAGCCCCAGCATTTT
CASSPRQGGNQPQHF
>.|15|TRBV19|TRBD2|TRBJ2-3
TGTGCCAGTAGGGGGATAGCGGGGGGCACAGATACGCAGTATTTT
CASRGIAGGTDTQYF
>.|14|TRBV5-1|TRBD1|TRBJ1-4
TGCGCCAGCAGCTCCGGGACAGGGAAGGAAAAACTGTTTTTT
CASSSGTGKEKLFF
>.|15|TRBV25-1|.|TRBJ1-3
TGTGCCAGCAGTGAATATGCGGGGGATGGAAACACCATATATTTT
CASSEYAGDGNTIYF
>.|15|TRBV7-9|TRBD2|TRBJ2-1
TGTGCCAGCAGCTTAGTGGGAGCGGGATACAATGAGCAGTTCTTC
CASSLVGAGYNEQFF
>.|16|TRBV3-1/TRBV3-2|TRBD2|TRBJ2-3
TGTGCCAGCAGCCGGGGGACTAGCGGGACCGGGGATACGCAGTATTTT
CASSRGTSGTGDTQYF
>.|14|TRBV7-9|.|TRBJ2-3
TGTGCCAGCAGCTTAGGGAGAGGCACAGATACGCAGTATTTT
CASSLGRGTDTQYF
>.|18|TRBV5-1|TRBD2|TRBJ2-5
TGCGCCAGCAGCTTGGCCATCAGGGCTAGCGGGAGTGACGAGACCCAGTACTTC
CASSLAIRASGSDETQYF
>.|13|TRBV21-1|.|TRBJ1-1
TGTGCCAGCCCTAAACGGAAGGGGGCAATGTCTTTCTTT
CASPKRKGAMSFF
>few|17|TRBV7-8|.|TRBJ2-7
TGTGCCAGCAGCGAAGGCCTCGAGGGCGCACGTTCCTACGAGCAGTACTTC
CASSEGLEGARSYEQYF
>.|12|TRBV2|.|TRBJ2-1
TGTGCCAGCAGTGGGGGGGGCGTTGAGCAGTTCTTC
CASSGGGVEQFF
>.|14|TRBV4-2|.|TRBJ1-3
TGTGCCAGCAGCCCTCGTCCCTCTGGAAACACCATATATTTT
CASSPRPSGNTIYF
>.|11|TRBV6-5|.|TRBJ2-7
TGTGCCAGCAGGATTGACAGAGGCCAGTACTTC
CASRIDRGQYF
>.|16|TRBV9|TRBD2|TRBJ2-1
TGTGCCAGCAGCGTAGTTTTAGCGGGAGGGAGGAATGAGCAGTTCTTC
CASSVVLAGGRNEQFF
>.|17|TRBV19|.|TRBJ2-6
TGTGCCAGTCTCCTCCCTTTTGCGCGGGCTGGGGCCAACGTCCTGACTTTC
CASLLPFARAGANVLTF
>.|13|TRBV6-5|.|TRBJ1-1
TGTGCCAGCAGTTTTTTTCAGGGGACTGAAGCTTTCTTT
CASSFFQGTEAFF
>.|17|TRBV20-1|TRBD2|TRBJ2-3
TGCAGTGCTAGTGCCCCGGCTAGCGGGCTTAGCACAGATACGCAGTATTTT
CSASAPASGLSTDTQYF
>.|14|TRBV27|TRBD2|TRBJ2-7
TGTGCCAGCAGTCCGCGGGGGGGCGGCCACGAGCAGTACTTC
CASSPRGGGHEQYF
>.|13|TRBV9|TRBD2|TRBJ2-1
TGTGCCAGCAGCGCCCGGGGGGGCGGTGAGCAGTTCTTC
CASSARGGGEQFF
>.|16|TRBV27|.|TRBJ1-1
TGTGCCAGCAGTCTGGACACGGGACACTTGAACACTGAAGCTTTCTTT
CASSLDTGHLNTEAFF
>once|14|TRBV2|TRBD2|TRBJ2-2
TGTGCCAGCTTGATCCTAGCGGGAACGGGGGAGCTGTTTTTT
CASLILAGTGELFF
>.|13|TRBV24-1|TRBD1|TRBJ2-1
TGTGCCACCAGTGACTCGGACAGGCGCGAGCAGTTCTTC
CATSDSDRREQFF
>.|16|TRBV9|TRBD2|TRBJ2-7
TGTGCCAGCAGCGAGGCTAGCGGGAGGTTACCCTACGAGCAGTACTTC
CASSEASGRLPYEQYF